This T cell receptor beta chain derives from a study of regulatory T cells in long-lasting Graves disease. The sample's time point: newly diagnosed GD, antithyroid drugs for less than 3 months. There was RNA extracted from PBMCs, and the TCR library was made from it. This clonotype was recorded a few times. The target antigen is unknown. Whole-study results and caveats: Newly diagnosed patients shared 1,000 or so public clonotypes; persistent patients shared some 2,600. Accuracy could have been hurt by small sample size.

Arm-PCR with iRepertoire HTBI primers amplified the CDR3 regions for these TCR beta libraries. MiXCR, run by TCRdb on the multiplex PCR reads, gives a single entry per CDR3 protein. Of roughly 500,000 distinct CDR3 sequences listed, more than 10% are singletons. Germline CDR1 reads SGDLS; CDR2 reads YYNGEE. This CDR3 has 13 residues. Trimming took off 0 bases at V and 5 bases at J, with 7 bases between the two ends. These data were also reused for a study on T cells in Graves' hyperthyroidism and ophthalmopathy. From that paper: Diagnosis of hyperthyroidism was new in patients aged 18 to 65, and its duration was under 2 months. In the blood, most expanded thyroid clonotypes above 0.001 appeared as well.

The genes are TRBV9 and TRBJ2-3; D gene unclear. This clonotype was sampled from a woman in her twenties or thirties with Graves disease. Sequencing was performed on peripheral blood mononuclear cells (PBMCs), taken at new diagnosis, from a patient treated with antithyroid drugs. CDR3 bases: TGTGCCAGCAGCGTAGGGGCGTTAGATACGCAGTATTTT. The encoded protein is CASSVGALDTQYF.